This T cell receptor beta chain is drawn from a study of T cell changes during pregnancy in multiple sclerosis. This table comes from immunoSEQ multiplex PCR, and its TCRdb copy is limited to in-frame clones, with some not included. The sample yields about 100,000 clones, approximately 92% seen once. V shed 6 bases, J shed 7 bases, and the junction held 8 bases outside the gene matches. CDR1 is LNHDA and CDR2 is SQIVND in the germline V gene (reference sequence). The CDR3 runs to 16 residues. The origin of this receptor is a female donor with multiple sclerosis, enrolled in a pregnancy study. The sample here was peripheral blood, taken in the second trimester of pregnancy. The chain employs TRBV19 and TRBJ1-6; TRBD1 agrees at 11 bases. The CDR3 DNA reads as TGTGCCAGTAGCCGAGCGGACAGGGGGCGAAATTCACCCCTCCACTTT. Its protein is CASSRADRGRNSPLHF.